The sample holds many counts of the clone carrying this T cell receptor (beta chain). The data originate from a study of T cells in Graves' hyperthyroidism and ophthalmopathy. From germline, CDR1 is GTSNPN and CDR2 SVGIG (reference sequence). The CDR3 totals 16 residues. V lost 2 bases to trimming and J lost 10 bases; unmatched junction nucleotides: 10. Amplification of TCR beta CDR3 regions was performed using RNA transcripts as template. First-round RT-PCR targeting the TCR CDR3 was performed with the HTBI primer set. TCRdb analysed the multiplex PCR reads with MiXCR anew, one entry per CDR3 protein. The sample contains 400,000 to 550,000 distinct CDR3 sequences, around an eighth of which appear only once. A lack of ophthalmopathy progression within 18 months defined stable Graves' hyperthyroidism.

The clonotype comes from a woman younger than 30 with Graves' hyperthyroidism. J is TRBJ2-1 and V is TRBV30; 14 bases fit TRBD2. Sequencing was done on a sample of blood. The CDR3 loop reads CAWSNGLAGGRSEQFF. CDR3 nucleotide sequence: TGTGCCTGGAGTAACGGACTAGCGGGAGGTCGTAGCGAGCAGTTCTTC. The full variable domain, completed using reference TRBV30 and TRBJ2-1, is SQTIHQWPATLVQPVGSPLSLECTVEGTSNPNLYWYRQAAGRGLQLLFYSVGIGQISSEVPQNLSASRPQDRQFILSSKKLLLSDSGFYLCAWSNGLAGGRSEQFFGPGTRLTVL.